Shown below are 24 T cell receptor beta chains from a single sample sequenced in a study of long-term antiretroviral therapy in people with HIV. The authors ran the immunoSEQ assay, v3.0, at survey level. Measured with immunoSEQ multiplex PCR; TCRdb has only the in-frame clones, and not every one. This sample has 16,000 or so clones, with 70% to 90% found just once. Here the sequenced sample was unsorted PBMCs, taken 0.7 years before starting antiretroviral therapy. The receptors originated from a man aged 50 or older with HIV.

V and J are TRBV29-1 and TRBJ2-5; TRBD1 matches 10 bases. V was pared by 7 bases and J by 5 bases, with 19 bases of the junction left unmatched. The germline CDR1 and CDR2 sequences are SQVTM and ANQGSEA. The CDR3 consists of 17 residues. For the CDR3, the DNA is TGCAGCGCCCCACCAGGCATCGGGACAGGGGATTGGGAGACCCAGTACTTC. Translating gives CSAPPGIGTGDWETQYF.

V and J are TRBV11-1 and TRBJ2-3; D perhaps matches TRBD2 (5 bases). Germline V gene data show CDR1 as SGHAT and CDR2 as FQDESV (reference sequence). V was trimmed by 0 bases and J by 3 bases, leaving 16 bases between them. This CDR3 contains 17 residues. CDR3 nucleotide sequence: TGTGCCAGCAGCTTAGCACGATCTAGGACGGGGACAGATACGCAGTATTTT. Its protein is CASSLARSRTGTDTQYF.

Only one count was recorded for this clone. The DNA for the CDR3 is TGTGCCTGCCGAGACAGGAGCTCCTACAATGAGCAGTTCTTC. Protein product: CACRDRSSYNEQFF. The chain joins TRBV2 to TRBJ2-1; possible D gene TRBD1, 6 bases. Per the germline V gene, CDR1 is SNHLY and CDR2 is FYNNEI. This CDR3 is 14 amino acids long. V was clipped by 11 bases and J by 0 bases, with 14 bases between them.

This clone was seen a handful of times. This chain connects TRBV29-1 to TRBJ2-7, with 9 nucleotides matching TRBD1. Germline-derived CDR1 and CDR2 are SQVTM and ANQGSEA. This CDR3 has 16 residues. V gave up 7 bases and J gave up 3 bases; unmatched junction bases: 16. The CDR3 reads CSADRDRVFPYYEQYF. The CDR3 nucleotides are TGCAGCGCAGACCGGGACAGGGTTTTTCCCTACTACGAGCAGTACTTC.

In its sample, this clone was seen a few times. The chain couples TRBV11-2 to TRBJ2-2, with 10 bases matching TRBD2. CDR1 and CDR2 (germline): SGHAT, FQNNGV. The CDR3 covers 14 residues. V shed 5 bases, J shed 6 bases, and the junction held 3 bases outside the gene matches. CDR3 region: CASSLGLAAGELFF. Written as DNA, the CDR3 is TGTGCCAGCAGCCTAGGACTAGCGGCCGGGGAGCTGTTTTTT.

This clone appeared once. V is TRBV11-2 and J is TRBJ1-2; D ambiguous. This CDR3 contains 12 residues. V dropped 0 bases and J dropped 6 bases, with 5 bases sitting between them. Germline CDR1 SGHAT, CDR2 FQNNGV. Here the CDR3 reads CASSLDRNGYTF. The CDR3 DNA reads as TGTGCCAGCAGCTTAGACCGCAATGGCTACACCTTC.

J is TRBJ1-4 and V is TRBV7-6; a weak D match, TRBD1 (6 bases). CDR1 SGHVS and CDR2 FNYEAQ come from the germline V gene. This CDR3 is 15 amino acids long. With 3 bases removed from V and 8 bases from J, the gap between germline ends came to 16 bases. CDR3: CASSLISGGEEKLFF. The CDR3 DNA reads TGTGCCAGCAGCTTGATTTCGGGGGGCGAAGAAAAACTGTTTTTT.

This clone appeared once. The rearrangement links TRBV28 to TRBJ1-2; the D is unclear. This CDR3 is 14 amino acids long. The V and J ends lost 7 bases and 4 bases respectively, with 16 bases between them. Germline V gene data show CDR1 as MDHEN and CDR2 as SYDVKM. Written as DNA, the CDR3 is TGTGCCAGCACTAGTCCGAGCAGTCTCTATGGCTACACCTTC. It yields the protein CASTSPSSLYGYTF.

The J gene is TRBJ2-5, the V gene TRBV2, with unresolved D. Trimming removed 8 bases at V and 2 bases at J, with 9 bases between. There are 12 residues in the CDR3. Looked up from germline, CDR1 is SNHLY and CDR2 is FYNNEI. CDR3 nucleotides: TGTGCCAGCGATGGCGGACAAGAGACCCAGTACTTC. Translating it yields CASDGGQETQYF.

The rearrangement joins TRBV2 to TRBJ2-7; D not resolved. The CDR3 length is 14 residues. Germline loops: CDR1 SNHLY, CDR2 FYNNEI. V lost 2 bases to trimming and J lost 1 base, with 9 bases between them. Written as DNA, the CDR3 is TGTGCCAGCAGTGAACCCAGTAAATCCTACGAGCAGTACTTC. It yields the protein CASSEPSKSYEQYF.

The gene calls are TRBV10-3 and TRBJ2-7, with D possibly called TRBD1 or TRBD2 (7 bases each). The V gene lost 6 bases and the J gene lost 3 bases, with 24 bases spanning the gap. The germline CDR1 and CDR2 sequences are ENHRY and SYGVKD. The CDR3 covers 17 residues. The DNA for the CDR3 is TGTGCCATCAGCGATCGCATCGGGGGGACAGTGGACTACGAGCAGTACTTC. Translating gives CAISDRIGGTVDYEQYF.

The chain combines TRBV7-3 with TRBJ2-1; no clear D. CDR3 size: 13 residues. V was clipped by 0 bases and J by 7 bases, with 7 bases between them. The V gene's germline CDR1 is SGHTA and CDR2 FQGTGA. The CDR3 loop reads CASSLTSRNEQFF. CDR3 in DNA: TGTGCCAGCAGCTTAACGTCGCGGAATGAGCAGTTCTTC.

The chain is built from TRBV10-3 and TRBJ2-5; 7 nucleotides line up with TRBD1. V lost 6 bases to trimming and J lost 5 bases; unmatched junction nucleotides: 9. CDR3 size: 14 residues. CDR1 is ENHRY, CDR2 SYGVKD, per germline. The DNA of the CDR3 is TGTGCCATCAGGGGACAGACCCCTGGGGAGACCCAGTACTTC. This translates into CAIRGQTPGETQYF.

The rearrangement uses TRBV15 and TRBJ2-5; a possible D gene is TRBD1 (6 bases). Trimming stripped 4 bases from V and 1 base from J, with 13 bases between. Germline CDR1 is LNHNV and CDR2 is YYDKDF (reference sequence). CDR3 length: 15 residues. The CDR3: CATSKGVGIQETQYF. For the CDR3, the DNA is TGTGCCACCAGCAAGGGGGTCGGGATCCAAGAGACCCAGTACTTC.

V and J are TRBV7-2 and TRBJ2-7; 8 bases match TRBD2. The germline CDR1 and CDR2 sequences are SGHTA and FQGNSA. The CDR3 loop spans 14 amino acids. V was pared by 4 bases and J by 2 bases, with 4 bases of the junction left unmatched. DNA of the CDR3: TGTGCCAGCAGCTCTAGCGGGCCCCCCTACGAGCAGTACTTC. Translation: CASSSSGPPYEQYF.

As to this clone: Other DNA sequences in the sample encode the same CDR3. The J gene is TRBJ1-5, the V gene TRBV5-6; D is ambiguous. The CDR3 consists of 14 residues. V lost 0 bases and J 2 bases, leaving 6 bases between the germline ends. The germline V gene encodes CDR1 SGHDT and CDR2 YYEEEE. Written as DNA, the CDR3 is TGTGCCAGCAGCTTGGGAGGCGGCAATCAGCCCCAGCATTTT. This encodes CASSLGGGNQPQHF.

The chain recombines TRBV2 with TRBJ1-2; D is ambiguous. The germline V gene has CDR1 SNHLY and CDR2 FYNNEI. The CDR3 is 13 amino acids. V was pared by 6 bases and J by 2 bases, with 10 bases between. The CDR3 coding sequence is TGTGCCAGCAGGCTAGTGGGGAACTATGGCTACACCTTC. Translating it yields CASRLVGNYGYTF.

This clone showed up just a few times. V is TRBV10-3 and J is TRBJ1-5, with D possibly TRBD1 on 6 matching bases. The ends were cut back, 4 bases at V and 5 bases at J, with 15 bases in the middle. Germline V gives CDR1 ENHRY, CDR2 SYGVKD. This CDR3 comprises 15 residues. The chain's CDR3 is CAISAVRGGYQPQHF. In DNA, the CDR3 is TGTGCCATCAGTGCAGTACGAGGGGGTTATCAGCCCCAGCATTTT.

The chain joins TRBV6-6 to TRBJ1-2; tentative D call: TRBD1 (5 bases). The germline V gene has CDR1 MNHNY and CDR2 SVGAGI (reference sequence). There are 14 residues in the CDR3. V gave up 1 base and J gave up 4 bases, with 10 bases separating them. CDR3 amino acids: CASSYFDSSYGYTF. The CDR3 DNA is TGTGCCAGCAGTTACTTTGACAGTAGCTATGGCTACACCTTC.

In its sample, this clone was seen once. The chain uses TRBV28 and TRBJ1-1; no definite D call. Germline V CDR1 and CDR2: MDHEN, SYDVKM. CDR3 length equals 13 residues. The V end lost 8 bases, the J end lost 10 bases, and 20 bases lay between the germline ends. CDR3 amino acids: CASGRWSTKVAFF. The CDR3 bases are TGTGCCAGCGGTAGGTGGTCCACGAAGGTAGCTTTCTTT.

This chain uses TRBV29-1 with TRBJ2-1; TRBD2 matches at 11 bases. The trim removed 2 bases at V and 0 bases at J, leaving 6 bases unmatched. From germline, CDR1 is SQVTM and CDR2 ANQGSEA. The CDR3 length is 17 residues. CDR3 residues: CSVETSGGLSSYNEQFF. For the CDR3, the DNA is TGCAGCGTTGAAACTAGCGGGGGTTTAAGCTCCTACAATGAGCAGTTCTTC.

J is TRBJ2-3 and V is TRBV6-6, with TRBD1 matching over 11 bases. This CDR3 comprises 14 residues. V dropped 6 bases and J dropped 3; count of bases not matched to a gene: 2. CDR1 and CDR2 (germline): MNHNY, SVGAGI (reference sequence). In nucleotides, the CDR3 is TGTGCCAGCAGGGACAGGGGGCGGACAGATACGCAGTATTTT. Its translation: CASRDRGRTDTQYF.

This clone appeared a single time. The rearrangement links TRBV7-8 to TRBJ2-2, with TRBD1 matching 8 bases. CDR1 and CDR2 (germline): SGHVS, FQNEAQ. The CDR3 loop spans 14 amino acids. J lost 1 base, V lost 8 bases, and 3 bases had no gene match. The DNA of the CDR3 is TGTGCCAGCTCCAGGGGGCAGAACACCGGGGAGCTGTTTTTT. Its translation: CASSRGQNTGELFF.

In its sample, this clone was seen once. The chain recombines TRBV15 with TRBJ2-3, with D unclear. The CDR3 has 13 amino acids. V was trimmed by 6 bases and J by 2 bases, leaving 9 bases between them. Germline V gene sequence: CDR1 LNHNV, CDR2 YYDKDF (reference sequence). The CDR3 DNA sequence: TGTGCCACCAGGGACGGAACCACAGATACGCAGTATTTT. Encoded protein: CATRDGTTDTQYF.